This T cell receptor (beta chain) was identified during a study of T cells in localized non-small cell lung cancer. Germline V lookup: CDR1 KGHSH, CDR2 LQKENI. CDR3 length equals 16 residues. Losses at the gene ends were 0 bases for V and 4 bases for J; bases not matched to a gene: 3. Sequencing was performed with immunoSEQ multiplex PCR; in TCRdb, only in-frame clones are kept and a portion is missing. The repertoire holds about 53,000 clones, with approximately 80% as singletons. The sequencing used peripheral blood mononuclear cells, collected before any cancer treatment. The sequence was collected from a man between 35 and 75 years old with stage III lung adenocarcinoma. The J gene is TRBJ2-3, the V gene TRBV18; TRBD2 matches 11 bases. The CDR3 sequence: CASSPPSGRAPDTQYF. CDR3 coding DNA: TGTGCCAGCTCACCACCTAGCGGGAGGGCCCCAGATACGCAGTATTTT. Filled out from reference TRBV18 and TRBJ2-3, the complete variable domain reads NAGVMQNPRHLVRRRGQEARLRCSPMKGHSHVYWYRQLPEEGLKFMVYLQKENIIDESGMPKERFSAEFPKEGPSILRIQQVVRGDSAAYFCASSPPSGRAPDTQYFGPGTRLTVL.